This is a list of T cell receptor beta chains from one sample in a study of early T cells in non-severe SARS-CoV-2 infection. TCRdb re-called the 5' RACE reads with MiXCR, one entry per CDR3 protein. The sample has tens of thousands of distinct CDR3 sequences; approximately 6.1% are singletons. Sequenced sample: whole blood. The receptors originated from an adult who was a healthcare worker with PCR-confirmed SARS-CoV-2 infection or an uninfected control (not recorded which). CDR3s include the opening cysteine and the closing phenylalanine or tryptophan. A D gene is named only where the DNA matches it firmly. Clone size is not always given. Where it is, it says once, few, many or a class for expanded clones.

clone_size: many
d_call: NA
v_call: TRBV4-1
j_call: TRBJ2-4
cdr3_nt: TGCGCCAGCAGCCAGATGGGGGACAACATTCAGTACTTC
cdr3_aa: CASSQMGDNIQYF

clone_size: many
d_call: NA
v_call: TRBV2
j_call: TRBJ1-5
cdr3_nt: TGTGCCAGCAGGGACATCTATAGCAATCAGCCCCAGCATTTT
cdr3_aa: CASRDIYSNQPQHF

clone_size: many
d_call: NA
v_call: TRBV6-1
j_call: TRBJ2-5
cdr3_nt: TGTGCCAGCAGTAGGACGGGGGTGGCGGAGACCCAGTACTTC
cdr3_aa: CASSRTGVAETQYF

clone_size: few
d_call: TRBD1
v_call: TRBV12-3/TRBV12-4
j_call: TRBJ1-3
cdr3_nt: TGTGCCAGCAGGCGGGACAGGATAAGAAACACCATATATTTT
cdr3_aa: CASRRDRIRNTIYF

clone_size: many
d_call: NA
v_call: TRBV15
j_call: TRBJ1-1
cdr3_nt: TGTGCCACCAGCAGAGATCGCCAAAGGGGCCGTGAAGCTTTCTTT
cdr3_aa: CATSRDRQRGREAFF

clone_size: many
d_call: TRBD1
v_call: TRBV20-1
j_call: TRBJ2-7
cdr3_nt: TGCAGCGCAACCCGACAGGGTTCCTACGAGCAGTACTTC
cdr3_aa: CSATRQGSYEQYF

clone_size: many
d_call: NA
v_call: TRBV7-6
j_call: TRBJ2-3
cdr3_nt: TGTGCCAGCAGCTTATGGAGTAGCGGATACACAGATACGCAGTATTTT
cdr3_aa: CASSLWSSGYTDTQYF

clone_size: many
d_call: NA
v_call: TRBV19
j_call: TRBJ2-2
cdr3_nt: TGTGCCAGTACCCTTGGGTGGAACACCGGGGAGCTGTTTTTT
cdr3_aa: CASTLGWNTGELFF

clone_size: few
d_call: TRBD2
v_call: TRBV6-1
j_call: TRBJ2-7
cdr3_nt: TGTGCCAGCGGACTAGCGCTTTACGAGCAGTACTTC
cdr3_aa: CASGLALYEQYF

clone_size: NA
d_call: TRBD1
v_call: TRBV29-1
j_call: TRBJ1-1
cdr3_nt: TGCAGCGTTGAAGATCAGGGGGCCTCAGAAGCTTTCTTT
cdr3_aa: CSVEDQGASEAFF

clone_size: many
d_call: NA
v_call: TRBV4-1
j_call: TRBJ2-5
cdr3_nt: TGCGCCAGCAGCCAAATGACTACATACCAAGAGACCCAGTACTTC
cdr3_aa: CASSQMTTYQETQYF

clone_size: many
d_call: NA
v_call: TRBV29-1
j_call: TRBJ1-2
cdr3_nt: TGCAGCGTCGGGACTAACTATGGCTACACCTTC
cdr3_aa: CSVGTNYGYTF

clone_size: medium-sized
d_call: NA
v_call: TRBV5-1
j_call: TRBJ2-1
cdr3_nt: TGCGCCAGCAGCTTGGATGAGACTGATTACAATGAGCAGTTCTTC
cdr3_aa: CASSLDETDYNEQFF

clone_size: many
d_call: TRBD2
v_call: TRBV5-1
j_call: TRBJ2-3
cdr3_nt: TGCGCCAGCAGCTTGGCCGAGGCGGGAGGCTCTAGCACAGATACGCAGTATTTT
cdr3_aa: CASSLAEAGGSSTDTQYF

clone_size: many
d_call: TRBD2
v_call: TRBV10-2
j_call: TRBJ2-1
cdr3_nt: TGCGCCAGCTCCGGGACTAGCGGCTACAATGAGCAGTTCTTC
cdr3_aa: CASSGTSGYNEQFF

clone_size: many
d_call: NA
v_call: TRBV20-1
j_call: TRBJ2-3
cdr3_nt: TGCAGTTCAAGGGGCACAGATACGCAGTATTTT
cdr3_aa: CSSRGTDTQYF

clone_size: many
d_call: TRBD2
v_call: TRBV20-1
j_call: TRBJ2-5
cdr3_nt: TGCAGTGCTAGACCTCGTCTAGCGGGAGCACGGAGACAAGAGACCCAGTACTTC
cdr3_aa: CSARPRLAGARRQETQYF

clone_size: many
d_call: TRBD2
v_call: TRBV5-1
j_call: TRBJ2-3
cdr3_nt: TGCGCCAGCAGCTTGGCCGTAGCGGGATGGTTGGATACGCAGTATTTT
cdr3_aa: CASSLAVAGWLDTQYF

clone_size: many
d_call: TRBD2
v_call: TRBV27
j_call: TRBJ2-7
cdr3_nt: TGTGCCAGCAGTCTTCTAGCGGGCGAGCAGTACTTC
cdr3_aa: CASSLLAGEQYF

clone_size: many
d_call: NA
v_call: TRBV7-9
j_call: TRBJ2-7
cdr3_nt: TGTGCCAGCAGCTTAGTTTCTGTCTACGAGCAGTACTTC
cdr3_aa: CASSLVSVYEQYF

clone_size: many
d_call: NA
v_call: TRBV28
j_call: TRBJ2-1
cdr3_nt: TGTGCCAGCAGTTCCACTGGTGAGCAGTTCTTC
cdr3_aa: CASSSTGEQFF

clone_size: few
d_call: NA
v_call: TRBV7-9
j_call: TRBJ2-2
cdr3_nt: TGTGCCAGCAGCTTCCTCTCGCGGTCAAACACCGGGGAGCTGTTTTTT
cdr3_aa: CASSFLSRSNTGELFF

clone_size: many
d_call: NA
v_call: TRBV12-2
j_call: TRBJ2-1
cdr3_nt: TGTGCAAGTCGCTTTCTTCGACTAGGAATCTACAATGAGCAGTTCTTC
cdr3_aa: CASRFLRLGIYNEQFF

clone_size: many
d_call: NA
v_call: TRBV20-1
j_call: TRBJ1-1
cdr3_nt: TGCAGTGCTAGAGAGCAGTCACATAGTAGTATGAACACTGAAGCTTTCTTT
cdr3_aa: CSAREQSHSSMNTEAFF

clone_size: NA
d_call: NA
v_call: TRBV19
j_call: TRBJ1-2
cdr3_nt: TGTGCCAGTAGTCTTCCGGGACTGGGATATGACTACACCTTC
cdr3_aa: CASSLPGLGYDYTF

clone_size: few
d_call: TRBD1
v_call: TRBV19
j_call: TRBJ1-4
cdr3_nt: TGTGCCACCACATTAACAGGGGGGGCTGAAAAACTGTTTTTT
cdr3_aa: CATTLTGGAEKLFF

clone_size: many
d_call: TRBD1
v_call: TRBV19
j_call: TRBJ2-1
cdr3_nt: TGTGCCAGTAGGGGGACAGGCGACGCGGGGCAGTTCTTC
cdr3_aa: CASRGTGDAGQFF

clone_size: NA
d_call: TRBD2
v_call: TRBV6-5
j_call: TRBJ2-2
cdr3_nt: TGTGCCAGCAGTTACTCGGGGCTAGCGGGACGCACCGGGGAGCTGTTTTTT
cdr3_aa: CASSYSGLAGRTGELFF

clone_size: many
d_call: TRBD2
v_call: TRBV7-6
j_call: TRBJ2-7
cdr3_nt: TGTGCCAGCAGCCCCGTCCCCCTTAGCGGGACTAACGAGCAGTACTTC
cdr3_aa: CASSPVPLSGTNEQYF

clone_size: NA
d_call: NA
v_call: TRBV11-2
j_call: TRBJ2-5
cdr3_nt: TGTGCCAGCAGCTTCCCTTGGCAGTCCCAAGAGACCCAGTACTTC
cdr3_aa: CASSFPWQSQETQYF

clone_size: many
d_call: NA
v_call: TRBV18
j_call: TRBJ1-1
cdr3_nt: TGTGCCAGCTCACCGAATGCAGGGGTGGTGAACACTGAAGCTTTCTTT
cdr3_aa: CASSPNAGVVNTEAFF

clone_size: many
d_call: NA
v_call: TRBV9
j_call: TRBJ1-5
cdr3_nt: TGTGCCAGCAGCCCCCGAGGCAATCAGCCCCAGCATTTT
cdr3_aa: CASSPRGNQPQHF